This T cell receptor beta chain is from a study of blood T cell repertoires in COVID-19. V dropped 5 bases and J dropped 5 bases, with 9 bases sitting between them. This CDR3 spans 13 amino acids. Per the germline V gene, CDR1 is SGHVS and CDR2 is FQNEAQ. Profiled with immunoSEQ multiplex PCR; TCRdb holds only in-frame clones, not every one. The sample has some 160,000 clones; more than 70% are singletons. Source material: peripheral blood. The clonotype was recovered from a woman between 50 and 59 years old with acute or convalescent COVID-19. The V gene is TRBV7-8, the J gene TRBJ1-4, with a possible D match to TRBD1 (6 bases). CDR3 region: CASSPGQNEKLFF. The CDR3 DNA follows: TGTGCCAGCAGCCCTGGACAGAATGAAAAACTGTTTTTT.